This T cell receptor (beta chain) is from a study of T cell responses to AZD1222 COVID-19 vaccine. The study's findings and limits: The peak T cell response came first, and repertoires were sampled only after it.

Some clones are missing from TCRdb's copy, which holds only in-frame ones; the method was immunoSEQ multiplex PCR. The data show about 66,000 clones, roughly 90% seen once. Remarks on this clone: Its cognate antigen is unknown.

Sequenced here: peripheral blood, sampled on day 0 of AZD1222 vaccination. The clonotype was recovered from an adult in good health.

The CDR3 region has the DNA TGCGCCAGCAGCTCATCAAGGGTGGATGGCTACACCTTC. This sequence encodes CASSSSRVDGYTF. The J gene is TRBJ1-2, the V gene TRBV5-1; D gene unclear. With 3 bases removed from V and 6 bases from J, the gap between germline ends came to 12 bases. Germline V CDR1 and CDR2: SGHRS, YFSETQ. CDR3 size: 13 residues.